This T cell receptor (beta chain) was identified in a study of T-cell reconstitution after alpha-beta-depleted transplantation in children. Broader study findings: Reportedly, roughly two months post-transplant, alpha-beta T cells arose from several hundred expanded graft clones.

This clonotype has only a few counts. The antigen is unknown. This sample's TCRbeta library carried unique molecular identifier barcodes. A single record per CDR3 protein comes from TCRdb applying MiXCR to the PCR reads. Found here are about 980,000 distinct CDR3 sequences, roughly 31% of them singletons; the top ten hold about 28%. The V segment lost 4 bases and the J segment 2 bases; nucleotides outside the gene matches: 2. This CDR3 spans 13 amino acids. Germline CDR1 and CDR2: SQVTM and ANQGSEA. The TCR sequence derives from a boy less than two years old who had a stem cell transplant for SCID, so the T cells may come from the graft donor. This chain connects TRBV29-1 to TRBJ2-5; 9 bases are shared with TRBD2. Source: PBMCs, mostly from graft donor cells, taken 360 days after TCRalphabeta/CD19-depleted stem cell transplant. The CDR3 DNA sequence: TGCAGCGTTGGACTAGCGGAACAAGAGACCCAGTACTTC. Its translation: CSVGLAEQETQYF.